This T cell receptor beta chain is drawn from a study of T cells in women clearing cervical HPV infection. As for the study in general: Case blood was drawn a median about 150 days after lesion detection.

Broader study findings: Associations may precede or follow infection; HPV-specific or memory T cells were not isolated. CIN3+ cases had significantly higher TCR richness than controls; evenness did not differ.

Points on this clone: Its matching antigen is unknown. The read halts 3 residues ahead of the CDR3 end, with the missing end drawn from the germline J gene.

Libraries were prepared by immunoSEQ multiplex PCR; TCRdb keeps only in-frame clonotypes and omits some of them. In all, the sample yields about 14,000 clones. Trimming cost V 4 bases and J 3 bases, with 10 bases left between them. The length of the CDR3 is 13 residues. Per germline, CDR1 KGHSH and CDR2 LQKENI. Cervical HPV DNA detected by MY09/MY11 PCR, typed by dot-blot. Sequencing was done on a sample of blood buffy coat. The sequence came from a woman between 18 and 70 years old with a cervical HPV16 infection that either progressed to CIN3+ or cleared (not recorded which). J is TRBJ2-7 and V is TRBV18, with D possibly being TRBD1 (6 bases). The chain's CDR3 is CASSREQGYEQYF. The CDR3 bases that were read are TGTGCCAGCTCACGAGAACAGGGCTACGAG.